These 8 T cell receptor beta chains share one sample of origin, sequenced in a study of OX40 agonist ivuxolimab in advanced cancers. Only in-frame clones appear in the TCRdb table, and some are missing; sequencing was by immunoSEQ multiplex PCR. The sample comprises around 150,000 clones, around 94% of which are singletons, and about 0.33% rests with the top ten. Sequencing used CD4+ or CD8+ T cells sorted from blood, obtained in a trial of the OX40 agonist ivuxolimab. The source is an adult with an advanced solid tumor such as melanoma, head and neck, liver or kidney cancer.

The count of this clone is one. The chain couples TRBV5-6 to TRBJ1-6; 7 nucleotides agree with TRBD1. Germline V gives CDR1 SGHDT, CDR2 YYEEEE. V trimming: 2 bases; J trimming: 7 bases; junction bases outside the gene matches: 15. This CDR3 region has 18 residues. In nucleotides, the CDR3 is TGTGCCAGCAGCTTCCCAAAGGGGGCAGTATCGGAGAATTCACCCCTCCACTTT. Translation: CASSFPKGAVSENSPLHF.

This chain links TRBV7-2 with TRBJ2-7; the D gene is possibly TRBD2 (6 bases). V was clipped by 4 bases and J by 0 bases, with 13 bases between them. Germline V gene lookup returns CDR1 SGHTA and CDR2 FQGNSA. This CDR3 region has 15 residues. The CDR3 sequence is CASSSDRGSSYEQYF. The CDR3 nucleotides read TGTGCCAGCAGCTCCGATCGGGGGAGCTCCTACGAGCAGTACTTC.

The chain uses TRBV11-2 and TRBJ2-5; D gene ambiguous. Germline CDR1 reads SGHAT; CDR2 reads FQNNGV. The CDR3 has 15 residues. The V gene lost 5 bases and the J gene lost 10 bases, with 23 bases spanning the gap. In DNA form, the CDR3 reads TGTGCCAGCAGCAGCGTCCGACTTACATTTCTGAGCCAGTACTTC. Translating gives CASSSVRLTFLSQYF.

This chain links TRBV7-2 with TRBJ2-7; TRBD1 aligns across 7 bases. This CDR3 has 15 residues. V was pared by 3 bases and J by 0 bases, with 5 bases of the junction left unmatched. From germline, CDR1 is SGHTA and CDR2 FQGNSA. The CDR3 DNA follows: TGTGCCAGCAGCTTTTCCGGGACAGTCTCCTACGAGCAGTACTTC. It yields the protein CASSFSGTVSYEQYF. Drawing the rest from reference TRBV7-2 and TRBJ2-7, the complete variable domain is GAGVSQSPSNKVTEKGKDVELRCDPISGHTALYWYRQSLGQGLEFLIYFQGNSAPDKSGLPSDRFSAERTGGSVSTLTIQRTQQEDSAVYLCASSFSGTVSYEQYFGPGTRLTVT.

The chain carries TRBV7-2 and TRBJ1-5; 7 nucleotides agree with TRBD1. Per the germline V gene, CDR1 is SGHTA and CDR2 is FQGNSA. V shed 1 base and J 2 bases; nucleotides not matched to a gene: 5. There are 16 residues in the CDR3. CDR3 protein: CASSLVSGTGNQPQHF. The CDR3, as DNA: TGTGCCAGCAGCTTAGTTAGCGGGACAGGCAATCAGCCCCAGCATTTT.

The chain carries TRBV7-9 and TRBJ1-5; 7 nucleotides line up with TRBD1. The V segment lost 4 bases and the J segment 0 bases; nucleotides outside the gene matches: 9. This CDR3 contains 17 residues. CDR1 is SEHNR, CDR2 FQNEAQ, per germline (reference sequence). CDR3 DNA: TGTGCCAGCAGCTGGGGGACAGTCGTGTATAGCAATCAGCCCCAGCATTTT. It codes for CASSWGTVVYSNQPQHF.

Turning to this clone: An end of the junction differs from the germline gene, which may be a read error. V gene TRBV25-1 combines with J gene TRBJ2-4; TRBD2 agrees at 7 bases. The germline V gene encodes CDR1 MGHDK and CDR2 SYGVNS. The CDR3 covers 13 residues. The CDR3 nucleotides are TGTGCCAGCAGTGCCCAACCGGGAGGCCCTTTGAGCTTC. It codes for CASSAQPGGPLSF.

The chain combines TRBV14 with TRBJ1-2; 7 nucleotides align to TRBD1. Germline CDR1 is SGHDN and CDR2 is FVKESK. The CDR3 runs 16 residues. The J segment lost 2 bases and the V segment lost 1 base, leaving 7 bases of the junction unmatched. The CDR3 DNA reads TGTGCCAGCAGCCAAGTACGGGAACAGGGGAACTATGGCTACACCTTC. The encoded protein is CASSQVREQGNYGYTF.